This T cell receptor beta chain is drawn from a study of shared clonotypes between healthy human individuals. The V segment lost 3 bases and the J segment 4 bases; nucleotides outside the gene matches: 1. This CDR3 has 16 amino acids. The germline V gene has CDR1 LGHNA and CDR2 YSLEER. Those who donated were healthy HIV-negative adults, with no recent acute infections or vaccinations reported. Study results and limitations: The study generally estimated greater richness for naive than memory subsets. Unshared clonotypes carried lower generation probabilities than those common to all four donors. Sorted-subset samples were not fully sequenced, rarefaction indicated.

Remarks on this clone: Its antigen is unidentified. This specimen includes other DNA sequences encoding the same CDR3.

Measured with immunoSEQ multiplex PCR; TCRdb has only the in-frame clones, and not every one. The sample has about 1 million clones; roughly 75% are singletons. The chain carries TRBV4-3 and TRBJ2-3; 16 bases agree with TRBD2. The receptor was derived from a man aged 18 to 29 in good health. Sequenced sample: memory CD4+ T cells sorted from blood. Described subset: CD45RA-negative fraction. The CDR3 region has the DNA TGCGCCAGCAGCCAGGGGACTAGCGGGAGGGCAGATACGCAGTATTTT. It specifies CASSQGTSGRADTQYF.